This T cell receptor (beta chain) is from a study of CD8 T cells in ankylosing spondylitis. Broader study findings: Previous work reported some of these motif variants in the synovial fluid and blood of reactive arthritis. In ankylosing spondylitis blood, a motif of roughly eight highly homologous TCR beta variants appeared characteristic. The disease-linked clones had a CD8+ phenotype and low blood frequencies.

Molecular-barcoded quantitative 5'-RACE produced these TCR beta libraries. MiXCR, run by TCRdb on the 5' RACE reads, gives a single entry per CDR3 protein. The sample carries tens of thousands of distinct CDR3 sequences, 6.5% to 9% recorded once. The length of the CDR3 is 15 residues. V shed 0 bases and J shed 5 bases, with 13 bases lying between them. On this clonotype: Its cognate antigen is unknown.

Sequencing was performed on blood. The receptor was isolated from a male donor with ankylosing spondylitis or in good health (not recorded which). The chain links TRBV23-1 to TRBJ2-5; D may be TRBD1 (7 bases). TRBV23-1 qualifies as an ORF whose function is uncertain. The CDR3 here is CASSQSRQGGETQYF. In nucleotides, the CDR3 is TGCGCCAGCAGTCAATCTAGGCAGGGGGGCGAGACCCAGTACTTC.